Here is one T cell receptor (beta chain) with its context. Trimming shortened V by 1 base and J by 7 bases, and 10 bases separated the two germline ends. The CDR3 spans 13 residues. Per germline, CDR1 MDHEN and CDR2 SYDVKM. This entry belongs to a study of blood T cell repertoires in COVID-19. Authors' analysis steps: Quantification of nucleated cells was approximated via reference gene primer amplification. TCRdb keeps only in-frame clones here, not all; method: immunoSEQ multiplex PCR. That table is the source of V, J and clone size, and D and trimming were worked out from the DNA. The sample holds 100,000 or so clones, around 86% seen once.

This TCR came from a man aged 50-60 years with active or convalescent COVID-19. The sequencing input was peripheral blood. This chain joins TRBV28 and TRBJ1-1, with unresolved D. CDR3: CASSLLLENEAFF. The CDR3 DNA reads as TGTGCCAGCAGTTTATTATTAGAGAATGAAGCTTTCTTT.